The source of this T cell receptor beta chain is a study of blood T cell repertoires in COVID-19. Sequenced by immunoSEQ multiplex PCR; TCRdb stores in-frame clones only, minus some. The table shows approximately 220,000 clones, with about nine tenths occurring only once. Germline V gene lookup returns CDR1 LNHDA and CDR2 SQIVND (reference sequence). This CDR3 region has 13 residues. The V and J ends lost 5 bases and 5 bases respectively, with 12 bases between them. Study members were between about 18 and 95 years old and lived in some 26 US regions. The chain is built from TRBV19 and TRBJ2-5; weak D call: TRBD1 (5 bases). The sequence was collected from a woman in her forties with acute COVID-19. Sample: PBMCs or T cells enriched from blood (not recorded which). Written as DNA, the CDR3 is TGTGCCAGTAGTGAAGGGGTCTTGGAGACCCAGTACTTC. Amino acids: CASSEGVLETQYF.